In this sample, the clone carrying this T cell receptor beta chain turned up many times. Its antigen is undetermined. This sample was taken from a study of T cells in Graves' hyperthyroidism and ophthalmopathy. For the study at large: Peripheral blood was obtained at initial diagnosis, preceding any treatment. Study-level points and caveats: In the blood, most expanded thyroid clonotypes above 0.001 appeared as well.

TCR beta CDR3 region amplification was performed from RNA transcripts. First-round RT-PCR targeting the TCR CDR3 was performed with the HTBI primer set. Via MiXCR, TCRdb re-called the multiplex PCR reads, giving one row per CDR3 protein. Of a few hundred thousand distinct CDR3 sequences in the sample, over 20% are singletons; the top ten hold around 48%. The CDR3 is made up of 14 amino acids. The germline V gene has CDR1 DFQATT and CDR2 SNEGSKA (reference sequence). V gave up 3 bases and J gave up 5 bases; unmatched junction bases: 9. No progression to ophthalmopathy during 18 months of follow-up defined stable disease.

The sequence derives from a woman aged 45 to 65 with Graves' hyperthyroidism. This chain joins TRBV20-1 and TRBJ2-7, with 8 positions matching TRBD1. Input material: blood. The CDR3 DNA reads as TGCAGTGCTAGGGTAGGACAGGGCTCGAACGAGCAGTACTTC. It codes for CSARVGQGSNEQYF.